The 22 T cell receptor beta chains in this list originate from one sample, sequenced in a study of T cell clonotyping in hematopoietic cell transplantation. The time point was: recipient sample about 28 days before transplant, after cytoreduction. Repertoires were generated with immunoSEQ multiplex PCR, while TCRdb's copy carries only in-frame clones and drops some. Of about 41,000 clones in the sample, 85% were seen once. This specimen was peripheral blood mononuclear cells, taken before stem cell transplant. These TCRs come from a man between 60 and 70 years old with acute myeloid leukemia. Some clones in this sample may be carry-over from other donors' samples.

The chain has TRBV7-6 and TRBJ2-7, with TRBD1 matching 8 bases. Germline V gene sequence: CDR1 SGHVS, CDR2 FNYEAQ. The CDR3 has 14 residues. With 7 bases clipped from V and 1 base from J, the junction kept 6 bases outside the gene matches. In DNA, the CDR3 is TGTGCCAGCAAGAGGACAGGGTTATCCTACGAGCAGTACTTC. It encodes CASKRTGLSYEQYF.

V usage is TRBV2 and J usage is TRBJ1-1; D is uncertain. This CDR3 is built from 15 residues. V was clipped by 5 bases and J by 5 bases, with 18 bases between them. Germline V gene data show CDR1 as SNHLY and CDR2 as FYNNEI. The CDR3 bases are TGTGCCAGCAGTCCCCGAAGTTTCGGCCTGACTGAAGCTTTCTTT. Protein product: CASSPRSFGLTEAFF.

The gene calls are TRBV7-2 and TRBJ1-6, with TRBD1 as a possible D gene (5 bases). From germline, CDR1 is SGHTA and CDR2 FQGNSA. Trimming took off 5 bases at V and 4 bases at J, with 21 bases between the two ends. The length of the CDR3 is 18 residues. The CDR3 reads CASSLQGLLRSYNSPLHF. DNA for the CDR3: TGTGCCAGCAGCCTCCAGGGCCTCCTCCGTAGTTATAATTCACCCCTCCACTTT.

This clone was seen a single time. The chain uses TRBV9 and TRBJ2-7; D is possibly TRBD1 (6 bases). The CDR3 loop spans 12 amino acids. Germline V CDR1 and CDR2: SGDLS, YYNGEE. Trimming took 5 bases from V and 7 from J, leaving 13 bases between them. CDR3 protein: CASSAQGMEQYF. In DNA form, the CDR3 reads TGTGCCAGCAGTGCACAGGGTATGGAGCAGTACTTC.

The rearrangement links TRBV5-1 to TRBJ1-1; 7 nucleotides agree with TRBD1. After removal of 0 bases from V and 3 bases from J, the junction contained 5 bases not matched to a gene. The germline CDR1 and CDR2 sequences are SGHRS and YFSETQ. The CDR3 extends over 15 amino acids. CDR3 nucleotides: TGCGCCAGCAGCTTGGCGCAGGGGGATTACACTGAAGCTTTCTTT. Its protein product is CASSLAQGDYTEAFF.

This sequence joins TRBV25-1 and TRBJ2-7; 7 nucleotides line up with TRBD1. This CDR3 has 16 amino acids. CDR1 MGHDK and CDR2 SYGVNS come from the germline V gene. V shed 2 bases and J 1 base; nucleotides not matched to a gene: 8. As DNA, the CDR3 is TGTGCCAGCAGTGAAATGAGGGGACAGTTTTCCTACGAGCAGTACTTC. Amino acid sequence: CASSEMRGQFSYEQYF.

CDR3 nucleotides: TGTGCCTGGAGTGAAGTGGGGACAGGGGCAGATACGCAGTATTTT. Translation: CAWSEVGTGADTQYF. The J gene is TRBJ2-3, the V gene TRBV30; 10 nucleotides match TRBD1. The germline V gene has CDR1 GTSNPN and CDR2 SVGIG (reference sequence). The CDR3 sequence is 15 residues long. With V trimmed by 1 base and J by 4 bases, 5 bases remained unmatched.

The rearrangement links TRBV11-2 to TRBJ1-6, with TRBD1 identical over 7 bases. This CDR3 has 15 amino acids. Trimming at V came to 5 bases and at J to 5 bases, leaving 6 bases not matched to a gene. Per the germline V gene, CDR1 is SGHAT and CDR2 is FQNNGV. The DNA of the CDR3 is TGTGCCAGCAGCAAATGGGACAGCCATAATTCACCCCTCCACTTT. It specifies CASSKWDSHNSPLHF. The full variable domain, rest sourced from reference TRBV11-2 and TRBJ1-6, is EAGVAQSPRYKIIEKRQSVAFWCNPISGHATLYWYQQILGQGPKLLIQFQNNGVVDDSQLPKDRFSAERLKGVDSTLKIQPAKLEDSAVYLCASSKWDSHNSPLHFGNGTRLTVT.

This clone turned up a few times. This chain links TRBV4-1 with TRBJ1-2; D unclear. V was trimmed by 1 base and J by 0 bases, leaving 12 bases between them. The CDR3 consists of 16 residues. Germline CDR1 MGHRA, CDR2 YSYEKL. The CDR3, as DNA: TGCGCCAGCAGCCAAGCCCCATCACAGACTAACTATGGCTACACCTTC. Its protein is CASSQAPSQTNYGYTF.

V and J are TRBV7-2 and TRBJ2-3; D not resolved. V was trimmed by 6 bases and J by 1 base, leaving 11 bases between them. The V gene's germline CDR1 is SGHTA and CDR2 FQGNSA. This CDR3 contains 14 residues. This CDR3 reads CASSTDLGTDTQYF. The CDR3, as DNA: TGTGCCAGCAGTACAGACCTCGGCACAGATACGCAGTATTTT.

The chain employs TRBV7-2 and TRBJ1-4; weak D call: TRBD1 (5 bases). V was trimmed by 2 bases and J by 4 bases, leaving 8 bases between them. Germline V gene sequence: CDR1 SGHTA, CDR2 FQGNSA. The CDR3 length is 14 residues. This CDR3 reads CASSLRGDNEKLFF. Here the CDR3 DNA reads TGTGCCAGCAGCTTAAGAGGGGATAATGAAAAACTGTTTTTT. Based on the CDR3 plus reference TRBV7-2 and TRBJ1-4, the full variable domain is GAGVSQSPSNKVTEKGKDVELRCDPISGHTALYWYRQSLGQGLEFLIYFQGNSAPDKSGLPSDRFSAERTGGSVSTLTIQRTQQEDSAVYLCASSLRGDNEKLFFGSGTQLSVL.

The genes are TRBV4-1 and TRBJ1-2; 8 bases fit TRBD1. CDR1 and CDR2 from the germline V gene are MGHRA and YSYEKL. The CDR3 length is 15 residues. J lost 1 base, V lost 2 bases, and 3 bases had no gene match. CDR3 sequence: CASSQRTGNNYGYTF. CDR3 DNA sequence: TGCGCCAGCAGCCAACGGACAGGGAATAACTATGGCTACACCTTC.

The rearrangement uses TRBV9 and TRBJ2-7; D remains unclear. Trimming took off 0 bases at V and 0 bases at J, with 10 bases between the two ends. Germline V gene lookup returns CDR1 SGDLS and CDR2 YYNGEE. CDR3 length: 15 residues. The CDR3 loop reads CASSVEAVRSYEQYF. CDR3 sequence (DNA): TGTGCCAGCAGCGTAGAGGCAGTTCGCTCCTACGAGCAGTACTTC.

This clone was counted a single time. The V and J genes are TRBV5-4 and TRBJ2-7; possible D gene TRBD2, 5 bases. Germline V gives CDR1 SGHNT, CDR2 YYREEE (reference sequence). Deletions cut 0 bases from V and 4 bases from J, with 8 bases between. The CDR3 extends over 13 amino acids. CDR3 nucleotide sequence: TGTGCCAGCAGCTTGGGACCGGGGTACGAGCAGTACTTC. Translating gives CASSLGPGYEQYF.

There are a few counts of this clone. V is TRBV28 and J is TRBJ1-2; D not resolved. V was cut by 1 base and J by 4 bases, with 13 bases left in between. Per germline, CDR1 MDHEN and CDR2 SYDVKM. This CDR3 is 15 amino acids long. CDR3 loop: CASSLLAGPVYGYTF. CDR3 DNA: TGTGCCAGCAGTTTATTGGCAGGACCCGTCTATGGCTACACCTTC.

The rearrangement joins TRBV28 to TRBJ1-2; D may be TRBD1 (5 bases). The CDR3 loop spans 13 amino acids. The germline CDR1 and CDR2 sequences are MDHEN and SYDVKM. The germline V and J ends were trimmed by 11 bases and 0 bases, with 13 bases remaining between them. The CDR3 protein is CAVRTPSNYGYTF. CDR3 in DNA: TGTGCCGTACGGACACCCTCTAACTATGGCTACACCTTC.

The chain employs TRBV5-1 and TRBJ2-4; 9 bases line up with TRBD1. CDR1 is SGHRS and CDR2 is YFSETQ in the germline V gene. The CDR3 totals 15 residues. V gave up 4 bases and J gave up 5 bases; unmatched junction bases: 7. The CDR3: CASSGRTGDENIQYF. As DNA, the CDR3 is TGCGCCAGCAGCGGAAGGACAGGGGACGAAAACATTCAGTACTTC.

This chain connects TRBV7-3 to TRBJ1-2; no clear D gene. The V gene's germline CDR1 is SGHTA and CDR2 FQGTGA. This CDR3 spans 14 amino acids. Trimming took off 1 base at V and 1 base at J, with 7 bases between the two ends. CDR3 protein: CASSLNPGNYGYTF. The CDR3 coding sequence is TGTGCCAGCAGCTTAAATCCGGGTAACTATGGCTACACCTTC.

This rearrangement joins TRBV7-2 to TRBJ2-5, with 8 positions matching TRBD1. The length of the CDR3 is 14 residues. Germline V gene data show CDR1 as SGHTA and CDR2 as FQGNSA. The V and J ends lost 5 bases and 5 bases, in that order; junction bases with no gene match: 7. CDR3: CASSINRGRETQYF. For the CDR3, the DNA is TGTGCCAGCAGCATCAACAGGGGGAGGGAGACCCAGTACTTC.

The chain carries TRBV9 and TRBJ1-4; a weak D match, TRBD1 (5 bases). Germline loops: CDR1 SGDLS, CDR2 YYNGEE. CDR3 length: 15 residues. V lost 0 bases, J lost 5 bases, and 11 bases lay in between. CDR3 in amino acids: CASSVGQNNNEKLFF. In DNA form, the CDR3 reads TGTGCCAGCAGCGTAGGACAGAACAACAATGAAAAACTGTTTTTT.

This clone was observed a handful of times. This chain links TRBV7-2 with TRBJ1-6, with D unresolved. The V gene's germline CDR1 is SGHTA and CDR2 FQGNSA. Trimming took 7 bases from V and 6 from J, leaving 13 bases between them. The CDR3 contains 14 residues. CDR3: CASTIGPFNSPLHF. As DNA, the CDR3 is TGTGCCAGCACCATAGGACCTTTTAATTCACCCCTCCACTTT.

CDR3: CASSLGTGAYGYTF. The CDR3, as DNA: TGTGCCAGCAGCTTAGGGACAGGGGCCTATGGCTACACCTTC. The gene calls are TRBV7-9 and TRBJ1-2, with 9 bases fitting TRBD1. V gave up 1 base and J gave up 4 bases; unmatched junction bases: 1. The CDR3 runs to 14 residues. Germline V gene lookup returns CDR1 SEHNR and CDR2 FQNEAQ (reference sequence).